Following are 16 T cell receptor beta chains from one sample sequenced in a study of prognosis after radiotherapy for stage I lung cancer. Genomic DNA was the source, and TCR beta CDR3 was amplified from it by two-round multiplex PCR. The first PCR round targeted every TRBV and TRBJ gene with specific primers. TCRdb passed the multiplex PCR reads through MiXCR, listing each CDR3 protein once. The table records about 35,000 distinct CDR3 sequences, less than 40% of them present only once. Sample: PBMCs, taken before or after stereotactic body radiation therapy (not recorded which). These receptors were taken from a donor aged 50 or older with non-small cell lung cancer.

The chain joins TRBV12-5 to TRBJ2-1, with 7 bases aligning to TRBD2. This CDR3 contains 18 residues. Trimming removed 2 bases from V and 7 bases from J; junction bases left unmatched: 17. CDR1 LGHNT and CDR2 FRNRAP come from the germline V gene. In nucleotides, the CDR3 is TGTGCTAGTGGTTTGTCCACGACTGGCGGGAGCATCGTAAATGAGCAGTTCTTC. Protein sequence: CASGLSTTGGSIVNEQFF.

This clonotype has at least ten counts. CDR3 sequence: CASSLAQAYTGELFF. CDR3 nucleotide sequence: TGTGCCAGCAGTTTAGCGCAGGCCTACACCGGGGAGCTGTTTTTT. The V call is TRBV12-3 or TRBV12-4, the J call TRBJ2-2, with D unresolved. V was shortened by 0 bases and J by 3 bases, with 8 bases between the two germline ends. The CDR3 contains 15 residues.

Turning to this clonotype: A junction boundary mismatches the germline segment, possibly from a read error. This chain connects TRBV6-1 to TRBJ2-5, with D possibly being TRBD2 (5 bases). The V gene's germline CDR1 is MNHNS and CDR2 SASEGT. The CDR3 totals 13 residues. Here the CDR3 reads CASSVFHGETQYF. The CDR3 region has the DNA TGTGCCAGCAGTGTATTTCATGGGGAGACCCAATACTTC.

This clonotype was detected ten times or more. The V call is TRBV15, the J call TRBJ2-7; 9 positions match TRBD1. Germline trimming cut 1 base from V and 5 bases from J; bases unmatched to any gene: 6. Germline V lookup: CDR1 LNHNV, CDR2 YYDKDF (reference sequence). The CDR3 runs 15 residues. The CDR3, as DNA: TGTGCCACCAGCAGAGTGGGAGGGACAGGGAACGAGCAGTACTTC. Translating gives CATSRVGGTGNEQYF.

The chain carries TRBV27 and TRBJ2-7; 11 nucleotides agree with TRBD1. This CDR3 is 16 amino acids long. In germline, CDR1 is MNHEY, CDR2 SMNVEV (reference sequence). V lost 3 bases to trimming and J lost 5 bases; unmatched junction nucleotides: 9. CDR3 sequence (DNA): TGTGCCAGCAGTTTGCTTGGGACAGGGGGTTGGGACGAGCAGTACTTC. Protein sequence: CASSLLGTGGWDEQYF.

This clonotype appeared a few times. Possible read error: a much larger clone is one base away. The rearrangement links TRBV9 to TRBJ2-1, with TRBD2 matching 11 bases. CDR3 length: 15 amino acids. CDR1 is SGDLS and CDR2 is YYNGEE in the germline V gene. The CDR3 loop is CASSAGLADSNGQFF. Here the CDR3 DNA reads TGTGCCAGCAGCGCGGGACTAGCGGATTCCAATGGGCAGTTCTTC.

This clonotype was seen many times. This could be a read error, since a much larger clone is one nucleotide away. J is TRBJ1-1 and V is TRBV11-2; TRBD1 is a possible D gene (6 bases). The CDR3 is 15 amino acids. Germline loops: CDR1 SGHAT, CDR2 FQNNGV. V dropped 4 bases and J dropped 0 bases, with 12 bases sitting between them. This chain's CDR3 is CASSSVGQMNTEAFF. DNA for the CDR3: TGTGCCAGCAGCTCAGTGGGACAAATGAACACTGAAGCTTTCTTT.

This clonotype has ten or more counts. The chain is built from TRBV28 and TRBJ2-7; 7 bases align to TRBD1. Germline V gives CDR1 MDHEN, CDR2 SYDVKM. This CDR3 has 13 residues. Trimming at V came to 1 base and at J to 5 bases, leaving 2 bases not matched to a gene. CDR3 bases: TGTGCCAGCAGTTTATCGACAGGGAACGAGCAGTACTTC. Amino acids: CASSLSTGNEQYF. Combining the CDR3 with reference TRBV28 and TRBJ2-7 gives the whole variable domain DVKVTQSSRYLVKRTGEKVFLECVQDMDHENMFWYRQDPGLGLRLIYFSYDVKMKEKGDIPEGYSVSREKKERFSLILESASTNQTSMYLCASSLSTGNEQYFGPGTRLTVT.

As for this clonotype: Sequence at one end of the junction differs from germline and may be a read error. The gene calls are TRBV19 and TRBJ2-2; possible D gene TRBD1, 6 bases. The CDR3 is 17 amino acids. CDR1 is LNHDA and CDR2 is SQIVND in the germline V gene (reference sequence). The CDR3 DNA follows: TGTGCCAGTAGTAGAACAGGGATTTTGGAGGACACCGGGGAGCCGTTTTTT. The encoded protein is CASSRTGILEDTGEPFF.

There are many counts of this clonotype. The gene calls are TRBV19 and TRBJ2-3; D is possibly TRBD2 (6 bases). Trimming left V 2 bases short and J 6 bases short, with 12 bases between. Germline V lookup: CDR1 LNHDA, CDR2 SQIVND (reference sequence). This CDR3 has 14 amino acids. CDR3 coding DNA: TGTGCCAGTAGTATATTCGGGGGTGCCGATACGCAGTATTTT. Protein sequence: CASSIFGGADTQYF.

This clonotype was detected many times. The V gene is TRBV5-1, the J gene TRBJ1-1; possibly TRBD1 for D (5 bases). The V end was cut by 0 bases, the J end by 0 bases, with 30 bases between. The CDR3 loop spans 22 amino acids. Germline CDR1 reads SGHRS; CDR2 reads YFSETQ. CDR3 sequence: CASSLALGGAGPRARMNTEAFF. The DNA of the CDR3 is TGCGCCAGCAGCTTGGCTTTAGGCGGGGCAGGTCCACGCGCGCGGATGAACACTGAAGCTTTCTTT.

In its sample, this clonotype is medium-sized (0.01 to 0.1%). V usage is TRBV27 and J usage is TRBJ2-7; D not resolved. Germline V gives CDR1 MNHEY, CDR2 SMNVEV (reference sequence). The V and J ends lost 6 bases and 0 bases respectively, with 12 bases between them. CDR3 size: 14 residues. This CDR3 is CASRLDTTSYEQYF. The CDR3 nucleotides are TGTGCCAGCAGATTAGACACCACCTCCTACGAGCAGTACTTC.

This clonotype occurred many times. The CDR3 DNA follows: TGTGCCAGCTCACCACCCCTGGGGTACAATGAGCAGTTCTTC. The encoded protein is CASSPPLGYNEQFF. The chain carries TRBV18 and TRBJ2-1, with D uncertain. Germline CDR1 KGHSH, CDR2 LQKENI. V was clipped by 0 bases and J by 4 bases, with 7 bases between them. The CDR3 is 14 amino acids.

On this clonotype: A much larger clone lies one base from this, so it may be a read error. The chain recombines TRBV20-1 with TRBJ2-5; D not resolved. The ends were cut back, 6 bases at V and 5 bases at J, with 22 bases in the middle. The V gene's germline CDR1 is DFQATT and CDR2 SNEGSKA (reference sequence). CDR3 size: 15 residues. CDR3 sequence: CSAHLLQWPGETQYF. In DNA form, the CDR3 reads TGCAGTGCGCACCTATTACAGTGGCCGGGTGAGACCCAGTACTTC.

Turning to this clonotype: A single base is all that separates this from a far larger clone, so a read error is likely. The gene calls are TRBV7-9 and TRBJ2-1; tentatively, D is TRBD1 (5 bases). The V gene's germline CDR1 is SEHNR and CDR2 FQNEAQ (reference sequence). The germline V and J ends were trimmed by 6 bases and 7 bases, with 25 bases remaining between them. This CDR3 is built from 17 residues. The CDR3 DNA sequence: TGTGCCAGCAGTCAAAGGACATGGGTATTGGGTGAGAATGAGCAGTTCTTC. Residues: CASSQRTWVLGENEQFF.

Many counts were recorded for this clonotype. The CDR3 nucleotides read TGTGCCTGGAGTGATGGACAGGGGGCTCGTGGCTACACCTTC. Protein product: CAWSDGQGARGYTF. This chain joins TRBV30 and TRBJ1-2; 11 bases align to TRBD1. The CDR3 contains 14 residues. V gave up 1 base and J gave up 7 bases; unmatched junction bases: 5. CDR1 and CDR2 from the germline V gene are GTSNPN and SVGIG (reference sequence).